This T cell receptor (beta chain) was observed in a study of blood T cells in healthy people across ages. On the study more broadly: Per every two T cells, about one barcoded beta molecule was captured by template switching.

Total RNA extraction produced at least 5.5 micrograms (per sample) for the study. The second PCR ran about 7 to 12 cycles with a sample-barcoded 5' primer and J-beta primers. In TCRdb, the 5' RACE reads were re-called with MiXCR into one record per CDR3 protein. This sample has some 1.6 million distinct CDR3 sequences; 34% occur once, and the top ten carry 10% to 12%. About this clonotype itself: Its target is not known. Its ends do not fully match the called genes, so a read error is possible.

Overall study results and limits: Shifts in expanded clonotypes may have been confounded by donor CMV status, which was unknown.

Germline-derived CDR1 and CDR2 are SGHTS and YDEGEE. The CDR3 extends over 13 amino acids. This chain joins TRBV5-8 and TRBJ1-1, with D perhaps TRBD1 (5 bases). This clonotype was sampled from a woman aged 25 to 39 in good health. Sequenced: blood. This CDR3 is CASGLQDGPEAFF. The CDR3 DNA follows: TGTGCCAGCGGCTTACAGGATGGTCCTGAAGCTTTCTTT.